These 29 T cell receptor beta chains came from one sample sequenced in a study of T cells after yellow fever vaccination. TCRdb passed the 5' RACE reads through MiXCR, listing each CDR3 protein once. In the table there are under 50,000 distinct CDR3 sequences, 5.5% to 8% of which are singletons. Sequences were derived from PBMCs, either bulk or a sorted T-cell subset (CD4+, CD8+, memory, or dextramer-sorted; not recorded which), sampled 45 days after the yellow fever booster vaccination. The source is a man aged 25-45 years who received the YFV17D yellow fever vaccine.

The chain combines TRBV27 with TRBJ2-5; D may be TRBD2 (6 bases). The CDR3 totals 15 residues. V shed 4 bases and J shed 1 base, with 13 bases lying between them. Germline CDR1 is MNHEY and CDR2 is SMNVEV (reference sequence). The chain's CDR3 is CASSSAGSVQETQYF. As DNA, the CDR3 is TGTGCCAGCAGTTCGGCCGGGAGTGTCCAAGAGACCCAGTACTTC.

There are a few counts of this clonotype. This chain uses TRBV7-9 with TRBJ2-5; possibly TRBD2 for D (6 bases). Germline loops: CDR1 SEHNR, CDR2 FQNEAQ (reference sequence). V gave up 3 bases and J gave up 7 bases, with 15 bases separating them. The CDR3 contains 14 residues. CDR3 sequence: CASSLGTRSGTQYF. As DNA, the CDR3 is TGTGCCAGCAGCTTGGGGACTCGGTCGGGGACCCAGTACTTC. Variable domain in full (rest from reference TRBV7-9 and TRBJ2-5): DTGVSQNPRHKITKRGQNVTFRCDPISEHNRLYWYRQTLGQGPEFLTYFQNEAQLEKSRLLSDRFSAERPKGSFSTLEIQRTEQGDSAMYLCASSLGTRSGTQYFGPGTRLLVL.

This clonotype was seen only a few times. The V gene is TRBV19, the J gene TRBJ2-3, with D perhaps matching TRBD2 (6 bases). CDR1 and CDR2 (germline): LNHDA, SQIVND (reference sequence). The CDR3 loop spans 14 amino acids. Trimming stripped 7 bases from V and 0 bases from J, with 11 bases between. DNA of the CDR3: TGTGCCAGTAAGCGGGCAGGTAGCACAGATACGCAGTATTTT. It translates to CASKRAGSTDTQYF.

At least ten counts were recorded for this clonotype. The rearrangement uses TRBV20-1 and TRBJ1-5, with 10 bases lining up with TRBD1. Germline V gene lookup returns CDR1 DFQATT and CDR2 SNEGSKA (reference sequence). The junction had 11 bases not matched to a gene; V was cut back by 5 bases and J by 7 bases. The CDR3 runs 15 residues. In nucleotides, the CDR3 is TGCAGTGCTTCCCATGACAGGGGGCGTTCGCAGCCCCAGCATTTT. It specifies CSASHDRGRSQPQHF.

At least ten counts were recorded for this clonotype. The rearrangement links TRBV18 to TRBJ2-5, with a possible D match to TRBD1 (6 bases). There are 15 residues in the CDR3. Germline V gene sequence: CDR1 KGHSH, CDR2 LQKENI. V lost 0 bases, J lost 2 bases, and 10 bases lay in between. The CDR3: CASSPPGAVQETQYF. For the CDR3, the DNA is TGTGCCAGCTCACCACCGGGGGCAGTACAAGAGACCCAGTACTTC. Variable domain in full (rest from reference TRBV18 and TRBJ2-5): NAGVMQNPRHLVRRRGQEARLRCSPMKGHSHVYWYRQLPEEGLKFMVYLQKENIIDESGMPKERFSAEFPKEGPSILRIQQVVRGDSAAYFCASSPPGAVQETQYFGPGTRLLVL.

This clonotype was found a few times. V usage is TRBV9 and J usage is TRBJ2-5, with D perhaps matching TRBD1 (6 bases). The CDR3 has 14 residues. The germline V gene has CDR1 SGDLS and CDR2 YYNGEE. V was trimmed by 4 bases and J by 0 bases, leaving 10 bases between them. As DNA, the CDR3 is TGTGCCAGCAGCCCCAGGACAGACCAAGAGACCCAGTACTTC. Translated: CASSPRTDQETQYF.

This clonotype turned up a few times. The chain recombines TRBV2 with TRBJ2-2; the D is unclear. V was clipped by 4 bases and J by 3 bases, with 6 bases between them. The CDR3 is 13 amino acids. In germline, CDR1 is SNHLY, CDR2 FYNNEI. CDR3 sequence reads: CASSASYTGELFF. Here the CDR3 DNA reads TGTGCCAGCAGTGCCAGTTACACCGGGGAGCTGTTTTTT.

Ten or more counts support this clonotype. This sequence joins TRBV9 and TRBJ1-1; D is undetermined. The CDR3 sequence is 13 residues long. V gave up 0 bases and J gave up 0 bases, with 3 bases separating them. The germline V gene has CDR1 SGDLS and CDR2 YYNGEE. The CDR3 here is CASSVGMNTEAFF. The CDR3 DNA reads as TGTGCCAGCAGCGTAGGAATGAACACTGAAGCTTTCTTT.

This clonotype was detected many times. V and J are TRBV12-3 or TRBV12-4 and TRBJ2-2; 9 positions match TRBD2. The junction had 7 bases not matched to a gene; V was cut back by 3 bases and J by 5 bases. This CDR3 contains 16 residues. The CDR3 spells CASSFVAGAGTGELFF. CDR3 nucleotides: TGTGCCAGCAGTTTTGTAGCGGGAGCGGGAACCGGGGAGCTGTTTTTT.

This clonotype was detected ten times or more. The chain uses TRBV11-2 and TRBJ2-1, with 10 bases that match TRBD1. The CDR3 runs 14 residues. Germline CDR1 is SGHAT and CDR2 is FQNNGV. V shed 5 bases, J shed 12 bases, and the junction held 10 bases outside the gene matches. CDR3 residues: CASSPGTGVWVQFF. CDR3 DNA: TGTGCCAGCAGCCCCGGGACAGGGGTCTGGGTGCAGTTCTTC.

In its sample, this clonotype was seen many times. The V gene is TRBV20-1, the J gene TRBJ2-2; 9 bases align to TRBD1. This CDR3 is built from 15 residues. Germline loops: CDR1 DFQATT, CDR2 SNEGSKA (reference sequence). Losses at the gene ends were 7 bases for V and 1 base for J; bases not matched to a gene: 7. The CDR3 loop is CSGAQGARNTGELFF. The CDR3 DNA follows: TGCAGTGGGGCACAGGGGGCCCGGAACACCGGGGAGCTGTTTTTT.

Only a few counts were recorded for this clonotype. The chain carries TRBV6-2 or TRBV6-3 and TRBJ1-5; 8 bases are a match to TRBD1. The germline V gene has CDR1 MNHEY and CDR2 SVGEGT. The V and J ends lost 6 bases and 4 bases, in that order; junction bases with no gene match: 5. The CDR3 is 14 residues long. CDR3 in amino acids: CASSWDRRNQPQHF. CDR3 nucleotide sequence: TGTGCCAGCAGCTGGGACAGGAGAAATCAGCCCCAGCATTTT.

This clonotype was detected many times. The chain combines TRBV7-9 with TRBJ2-5; D may be TRBD2 (6 bases). This CDR3 has 14 amino acids. V gave up 3 bases and J gave up 1 base, with 9 bases separating them. Germline assignment: CDR1 SEHNR and CDR2 FQNEAQ (reference sequence). This CDR3 reads CASSFYSGQETQYF. CDR3 nucleotide sequence: TGTGCCAGCAGCTTTTATAGCGGCCAAGAGACCCAGTACTTC. Drawing the rest from reference TRBV7-9 and TRBJ2-5, the complete variable domain is DTGVSQNPRHKITKRGQNVTFRCDPISEHNRLYWYRQTLGQGPEFLTYFQNEAQLEKSRLLSDRFSAERPKGSFSTLEIQRTEQGDSAMYLCASSFYSGQETQYFGPGTRLLVL.

This clonotype occurred many times. The chain combines TRBV24-1 with TRBJ2-3; D might be TRBD1 (6 bases). Germline V gene sequence: CDR1 KGHDR, CDR2 SFDVKD. Trimming removed 1 base at V and 6 bases at J, with 10 bases between. This CDR3 has 14 residues. In DNA form, the CDR3 reads TGTGCCACCAGTGATTTTTCCAGGGGTGATACGCAGTATTTT. Its translation is CATSDFSRGDTQYF.

This clonotype occurred a few times. The chain uses TRBV20-1 and TRBJ2-3, with 8 bases lining up with TRBD1. V lost 3 bases to trimming and J lost 4 bases; unmatched junction nucleotides: 3. Germline CDR1 reads DFQATT; CDR2 reads SNEGSKA (reference sequence). The CDR3 has 13 residues. The CDR3 coding sequence is TGCAGTGCTAGGGACAGGGCCCCAGATACGCAGTATTTT. Translation: CSARDRAPDTQYF.

This clonotype was recorded a few times. Here the CDR3 reads CASSAIQGPYEQYF. Here the CDR3 DNA reads TGTGCCAGCAGCGCAATACAGGGGCCCTACGAGCAGTACTTC. The chain uses TRBV7-2 and TRBJ2-7; TRBD1 matches at 7 bases. V was clipped by 5 bases and J by 2 bases; unmatched bases: 6. The CDR3 consists of 14 residues. CDR1 is SGHTA and CDR2 is FQGNSA in the germline V gene.

This clonotype showed up just a few times. This sequence joins TRBV5-1 and TRBJ2-7; unclear D gene. Trimming removed 0 bases at V and 0 bases at J, with 7 bases between. CDR3 length equals 14 residues. CDR1 and CDR2 (germline): SGHRS, YFSETQ. CDR3 residues: CASSLAPDSYEQYF. CDR3 nucleotides: TGCGCCAGCAGCTTGGCCCCAGACTCCTACGAGCAGTACTTC.

A remark on this clonotype: A much larger clone sits a single nucleotide away, making a read error possible. The rearrangement links TRBV12-3 or TRBV12-4 to TRBJ2-3; D perhaps matches TRBD2 (6 bases). Trimming removed 3 bases at V and 6 bases at J, with 10 bases between. The CDR3 contains 13 residues. CDR3 sequence (DNA): TGTGCCAGCAGTTTGGACGGGAGTGATACGCAGTATTTT. It translates to CASSLDGSDTQYF.

This clonotype was seen ten or more times. The chain has TRBV27 and TRBJ2-2, with D hard to call. The CDR3 consists of 14 residues. Trimming cost V 5 bases and J 6 bases, with 13 bases left between them. Looked up from germline, CDR1 is MNHEY and CDR2 is SMNVEV (reference sequence). The CDR3 sequence: CASSLQWVSGELFF. DNA of the CDR3: TGTGCCAGCAGTCTCCAATGGGTCTCCGGGGAGCTGTTTTTT.

This clonotype turned up a few times. V and J are TRBV12-3 or TRBV12-4 and TRBJ2-7; 9 nucleotides align to TRBD2. The CDR3 has 16 residues. The V segment lost 4 bases and the J segment 1 base; nucleotides outside the gene matches: 8. CDR3 in DNA: TGTGCCAGCAGTTCCCTTTACAGCGGGAGGTCCTACGAGCAGTACTTC. Translation: CASSSLYSGRSYEQYF.

Many counts were recorded for this clonotype. V is TRBV5-6 and J is TRBJ2-7; no definite D call. CDR1 and CDR2 from the germline V gene are SGHDT and YYEEEE. This CDR3 has 13 residues. V was clipped by 3 bases and J by 0 bases, with 7 bases between them. CDR3 DNA sequence: TGTGCCAGCAGCTCAACTCTCTCCTACGAGCAGTACTTC. The encoded protein is CASSSTLSYEQYF. Variable domain in full (rest from reference TRBV5-6 and TRBJ2-7): DAGVTQSPTHLIKTRGQQVTLRCSPKSGHDTVSWYQQALGQGPQFIFQYYEEEERQRGNFPDRFSGHQFPNYSSELNVNALLLGDSALYLCASSSTLSYEQYFGPGTRLTVT.

The genes are TRBV20-1 and TRBJ1-5, with 7 bases that match TRBD1. The germline V gene encodes CDR1 DFQATT and CDR2 SNEGSKA (reference sequence). With V trimmed by 5 bases and J by 2 bases, 9 bases remained unmatched. The CDR3 length is 15 residues. CDR3 nucleotides: TGCAGTGCTCTTACTCGACAGGGTGGCAATCAGCCCCAGCATTTT. It translates to CSALTRQGGNQPQHF.

This clonotype has more than one count but fewer than ten. The chain has TRBV5-1 and TRBJ2-1; 7 bases match TRBD1. Germline V CDR1 and CDR2: SGHRS, YFSETQ. Losses at the gene ends were 4 bases for V and 8 bases for J; bases not matched to a gene: 12. The CDR3 spans 15 residues. CDR3 nucleotides: TGCGCCAGCAGCGTGACAGGGCGCGCCGGTGATGAGCAGTTCTTC. Protein product: CASSVTGRAGDEQFF.

The chain is built from TRBV18 and TRBJ2-5; no firm D call. V lost 5 bases and J lost 4, with 8 bases in between. The CDR3 is made up of 12 amino acids. Germline CDR1 reads KGHSH; CDR2 reads LQKENI. CDR3 region: CASSSQLETQYF. The CDR3 bases are TGTGCCAGCTCATCCCAGCTAGAGACCCAGTACTTC.

The genes are TRBV6-5 and TRBJ2-2; TRBD2 agrees at 11 bases. CDR1 and CDR2 from the germline V gene are MNHEY and SVGAGI. The trim removed 4 bases at V and 4 bases at J, leaving 5 bases unmatched. This CDR3 has 16 amino acids. CDR3: CASSSLAGGLTGELFF. In nucleotides, the CDR3 is TGTGCCAGCAGTTCGCTAGCGGGAGGACTCACCGGGGAGCTGTTTTTT.

This rearrangement joins TRBV20-1 to TRBJ2-1, with TRBD2 identical over 15 bases. The V segment lost 3 bases and the J segment 0 bases; nucleotides outside the gene matches: 6. The germline V gene encodes CDR1 DFQATT and CDR2 SNEGSKA (reference sequence). The CDR3 totals 18 residues. The CDR3 is CSASGLAGGPGSYNEQFF. The CDR3 region has the DNA TGCAGTGCTAGCGGACTAGCGGGAGGGCCGGGCTCCTACAATGAGCAGTTCTTC.

At least ten counts were recorded for this clonotype. The CDR3 here is CASGTASYEQYF. The DNA of the CDR3 is TGTGCCAGTGGGACAGCATCCTACGAGCAGTACTTC. The chain uses TRBV7-6 and TRBJ2-7, with 7 bases lining up with TRBD1. The V gene end was trimmed by 9 bases and the J gene end by 1 base; junction bases not matched to a gene: 3. Germline-derived CDR1 and CDR2 are SGHVS and FNYEAQ. The CDR3 totals 12 residues.

This clonotype was detected ten times or more. The CDR3 region has the DNA TGTGCTAGTGGTCCAATAATGAACACTGAAGCTTTCTTT. It translates to CASGPIMNTEAFF. This sequence joins TRBV12-5 and TRBJ1-1; D is unresolved. The CDR3 spans 13 residues. The germline V gene has CDR1 LGHNT and CDR2 FRNRAP. The germline V and J ends were trimmed by 5 bases and 0 bases, with 7 bases remaining between them. Complete variable domain (other parts from reference TRBV12-5 and TRBJ1-1): DARVTQTPRHKVTEMGQEVTMRCQPILGHNTVFWYRQTMMQGLELLAYFRNRAPLDDSGMPKDRFSAEMPDATLATLKIQPSEPRDSAVYFCASGPIMNTEAFFGQGTRLTVV.

This clonotype appeared a few times. J is TRBJ2-2 and V is TRBV24-1, with 9 bases matching TRBD2. Trimming took 10 bases from V and 3 from J; bases not matched to a gene: 23. The CDR3 sequence is 20 residues long. CDR1 is KGHDR, CDR2 SFDVKD, per germline. The CDR3 DNA sequence: TGTGCCACATGGACACCCGGCCGGGCTAGCGGGACATGGGACACCGGGGAGCTGTTTTTT. Its protein product is CATWTPGRASGTWDTGELFF.